This T cell receptor (beta chain) stems from a study of cytomegalovirus exposure and HLA in healthy donors. Whole-study context: Of around 410 genotyped donors, about 81% grouped in the Caucasian-associated ancestry cluster.

The CDR3 extends over 15 amino acids. Looked up from germline, CDR1 is SNHLY and CDR2 is FYNNEI. V lost 2 bases, J lost 0 bases, and 8 bases lay in between. Despite likely unrecorded immune exposures, the donors were nominally healthy at the time of sampling. In the PCR, 60 Vbeta and 13 Jbeta primers were used. Clones were read by immunoSEQ multiplex PCR, and TCRdb kept only the in-frame ones, dropping some. The sample contains more than 100,000 clones, approximately 78% of which appear only once. The receptor was isolated from a woman in her thirties or forties in good health and CMV-seropositive. The sequencing sample was made of PBMCs. This chain links TRBV2 with TRBJ2-4; the D gene is possibly TRBD2 (5 bases). In DNA form, the CDR3 reads TGTGCCAGCAGTGAAACCGGACTAGCCAAAAACATTCAGTACTTC. Protein sequence: CASSETGLAKNIQYF.